This note documents a single T cell receptor beta chain sequence. Trimming stripped 4 bases from V and 0 bases from J, with 9 bases between. CDR1 LNHDA and CDR2 SQIVND come from the germline V gene (reference sequence). CDR3 size: 14 residues. The data are from a study of T cell changes during pregnancy in multiple sclerosis. Using immunoSEQ multiplex PCR, the repertoire was profiled, and TCRdb retains in-frame clones only, with some absent. The table lists approximately 40,000 clones, 89% of them singletons. This TCR was recovered from a female donor with multiple sclerosis, enrolled in a pregnancy study. V and J are TRBV19 and TRBJ2-5; no clear D. This specimen consisted of CD8+ T cells from peripheral blood mononuclear cells, obtained in the third trimester of pregnancy. Here the CDR3 reads CASSTLYYQETQYF. The CDR3 DNA follows: TGTGCCAGTAGTACCCTATATTACCAAGAGACCCAGTACTTC.